This is a list of T cell receptor beta chains from one sample in a study of cytomegalovirus exposure and HLA in healthy donors. TCRdb keeps only in-frame clones here, not all; method: immunoSEQ multiplex PCR. The sample lists 110,000 to 150,000 clones, approximately 82% occurring once. Sequencing input: PBMCs. The origin of the receptors is a woman aged 35 to 49 in good health and CMV-seronegative. Both conserved end residues are part of each CDR3. A D gene is named only where the DNA matches it firmly. Some rows have no size entry. The others give once, few or many, or a class for an expanded clone.

>.|.|TRBV18|TRBJ2-7
TGTGCCAGCTCACCAGAACAGCTCTACGAGCAGTACTTC
CASSPEQLYEQYF
>.|.|TRBV7-2|TRBJ2-7
TGTGCCAGCAGCTTAGCGGGAAGTACAGGGATAGGGTCCTACGAGCAGTACTTC
CASSLAGSTGIGSYEQYF
>few|TRBD2|TRBV11-2|TRBJ2-2
TGTGCCAGCAGCCCCCTCGGGGTGCTAGCGGAGAACACCGGGGAGCTGTTTTTT
CASSPLGVLAENTGELFF
>.|.|TRBV20-1|TRBJ1-2
TGCAGTGCTCGCTACAGTGGGGGCTACACCTTC
CSARYSGGYTF
>.|.|TRBV7-8|TRBJ2-2
TGTGCCAGCAGCACAGGGACACACACCGGGGAGCTGTTTTTT
CASSTGTHTGELFF
>.|TRBD2|TRBV7-8|TRBJ2-3
TGTGCCAGCAGCTCTGTAGCGGGAGGGCCCTCGGGCACAGATACGCAGTATTTT
CASSSVAGGPSGTDTQYF
>.|TRBD2|TRBV7-2|TRBJ2-7
TGTGCCAGCAGCCGGGGCGGGAGCTCCTACGAGCAGTACTTC
CASSRGGSSYEQYF
>.|TRBD2|TRBV6-5|TRBJ2-1
TGTGCCAGCAGTTACGGGAGCGGGGGAGGTAATGAGCAGTTCTTC
CASSYGSGGGNEQFF
>.|.|TRBV27|TRBJ1-5
TGTGCCAGCAGTTTGTATTTCCAGGGGCAGCCCCAGCATTTT
CASSLYFQGQPQHF
>.|TRBD2|TRBV28|TRBJ2-5
TGTGCCAGCAGCCCGATAGGAGGCGGGAGGGTCAAAGGTCGGACCCAGTACTTC
CASSPIGGGRVKGRTQYF
>few|.|TRBV13|TRBJ2-7
TGTGCCAGCAGCTTAGGGGCCAGCTCCTACGAGCAGTACTTC
CASSLGASSYEQYF
>.|.|TRBV27|TRBJ1-5
TGTGCCAGCAGGCCTGTCCTCAGGGCGAGGCAGCCCCAGCATTTT
CASRPVLRARQPQHF
>.|TRBD2|TRBV9|TRBJ2-7
TGTGCCAGCAGCGTAACCGGGACTAGCGGGGACGAGCAGTACTTC
CASSVTGTSGDEQYF
>.|.|TRBV19|TRBJ1-3
TGTGCCAGTATTTCAGCCGGAGGCAACACCATATATTTT
CASISAGGNTIYF
>.|.|TRBV9|TRBJ2-3
TGTGCCAGCAGGCGGGAAGGGGCAGATACGCAGTATTTT
CASRREGADTQYF
>.|TRBD2|TRBV11-2|TRBJ2-2
TGTGCCAGCAGCTTATCGCGGCTAGCGGGAGCGATCGGGGAGCTGTTTTTT
CASSLSRLAGAIGELFF
>.|TRBD2|TRBV5-4|TRBJ2-7
TGTGCCAGCAGCTTGTCAGGTGGACTAGCGGGACTAGGAGAGCAGTACTTC
CASSLSGGLAGLGEQYF
>few|.|TRBV9|TRBJ2-3
TGTGCCAGCAGCGTAGTCCAGGGCGCAGATACGCAGTATTTT
CASSVVQGADTQYF
>.|.|TRBV4-1|TRBJ2-1
TGCGCCAGCAGCTTTCGCAGCCCGGGATACAATGAGCAGTTCTTC
CASSFRSPGYNEQFF
>.|TRBD1|TRBV18|TRBJ2-7
TGTGCCAGCTCACGGGACAGGGGAGACTACGAGCAGTACTTC
CASSRDRGDYEQYF
>.|.|TRBV18|TRBJ1-2
TGTGCCAGCTCACCACCCGGGGTAGGTGGCTACACCTTC
CASSPPGVGGYTF
>.|.|TRBV10-2|TRBJ1-3
TGCGCCAGCAGCGTTCAAGGGGGAGGAAACACCATATATTTT
CASSVQGGGNTIYF
>.|TRBD2|TRBV11-2|TRBJ2-7
TGTGCCAGCAGCTTTGGACTAGCGAACTACGAGCAGTACTTC
CASSFGLANYEQYF
>.|.|TRBV1|TRBJ2-6
TGCACCAGCAGCCAAGAATTCGGTTTAAAGGGGGCATCCTCTGGGGCCAACGTCCTGACTTTC
CTSSQEFGLKGASSGANVLTF
>.|.|TRBV7-9|TRBJ2-1
TGTGCCTCGGAAAGGGAGAATGAGCAGTTCTTC
CASERENEQFF
>.|TRBD2|TRBV19|TRBJ2-7
TGTGCCAGTAGTCGATCTAGCGGGAGCTCCTACGAGCAGTACTTC
CASSRSSGSSYEQYF
>.|TRBD2|TRBV9|TRBJ2-7
TGTGCCAGCAGCGTAGGCGGGAGTGGCTACGAGCAGTACTTC
CASSVGGSGYEQYF
>.|.|TRBV5-1|TRBJ2-2
TGCGCCAGCAGCCTCTGGGACATAACGACCGGGGAGCTGTTTTTT
CASSLWDITTGELFF
>few|TRBD2|TRBV11-3|TRBJ2-5
TGTGCCAGCAGCTTTGGCGGGAGTCGGGAGACCCAGTACTTC
CASSFGGSRETQYF
>once|TRBD2|TRBV27|TRBJ2-7
TGTGCCAGCAGTTTAACGGCTAGCGGGAGGGGCGAGCAGTACTTC
CASSLTASGRGEQYF